Below are 32 T cell receptor beta chains sequenced from a single sample in a study of blood T cell repertoires in COVID-19. The assay was immunoSEQ multiplex PCR, and TCRdb's table has in-frame clones only and misses some. The sample lists 130,000 to 150,000 clones, about four fifths occurring once. Sequenced sample: PBMCs or T cells enriched from blood (not recorded which). The receptors stem from a man aged 50 to 60 who had recovered from COVID-19.

The chain is built from TRBV7-2 and TRBJ1-1; a weak D match, TRBD1 (6 bases). The CDR3 spans 15 residues. Germline V gene lookup returns CDR1 SGHTA and CDR2 FQGNSA. Trimming stripped 2 bases from V and 6 bases from J, with 16 bases between. The CDR3 nucleotides are TGTGCCAGCAGCTTATTTTCCTGGGGGCGGGCTGAAGCTTTCTTT. This codes for CASSLFSWGRAEAFF.

This CDR3 reads CASRSASRSEEKLFF. CDR3 DNA sequence: TGTGCCAGTAGATCCGCCTCCCGGAGCGAGGAAAAACTGTTTTTT. The V gene is TRBV19, the J gene TRBJ1-4; D ambiguous. The germline CDR1 and CDR2 sequences are LNHDA and SQIVND (reference sequence). Trimming left V 6 bases short and J 8 bases short, with 19 bases between. The CDR3 loop spans 15 amino acids.

The rearrangement joins TRBV29-1 to TRBJ1-2, with 10 bases matching TRBD1. CDR3 size: 14 residues. Germline loops: CDR1 SQVTM, CDR2 ANQGSEA. V lost 1 base to trimming and J lost 8 bases; unmatched junction nucleotides: 7. CDR3 region: CSVEVPGQGIGYTF. CDR3 sequence (DNA): TGCAGCGTTGAAGTCCCGGGACAGGGGATCGGCTACACCTTC.

This clone was seen only once. The J gene is TRBJ1-2, the V gene TRBV7-8, with TRBD1 identical over 12 bases. The CDR3 is 16 residues long. The V and J ends lost 1 base and 6 bases, in that order; junction bases with no gene match: 6. The germline gives CDR1 SGHVS, CDR2 FQNEAQ. As DNA, the CDR3 is TGTGCCAGCAGCTTAGGGCTGGGGACAGGGGGCAATGGCTACACCTTC. Its protein product is CASSLGLGTGGNGYTF.

The chain couples TRBV4-3 to TRBJ2-7, with 9 bases lining up with TRBD2. The CDR3 has 16 residues. The V segment lost 0 bases and the J segment 5 bases; nucleotides outside the gene matches: 8. CDR1 and CDR2 from the germline V gene are LGHNA and YSLEER. CDR3 protein: CASSQEPRGGANEQYF. As DNA, the CDR3 is TGCGCCAGCAGCCAAGAGCCGCGCGGGGGGGCTAACGAGCAGTACTTC.

The J gene is TRBJ1-2, the V gene TRBV4-3; maybe TRBD1 (6 bases). Trimming took off 3 bases at V and 4 bases at J, with 9 bases between the two ends. Germline-derived CDR1 and CDR2 are LGHNA and YSLEER. This CDR3 is 13 amino acids long. CDR3 DNA sequence: TGCGCCAGCAGCCAGGCAGGGGTCTATGGCTACACCTTC. This encodes CASSQAGVYGYTF.

V usage is TRBV9 and J usage is TRBJ1-2, with TRBD1 as a possible D gene (5 bases). V lost 2 bases and J lost 3, with 11 bases in between. The CDR3 is 14 amino acids. Germline V lookup: CDR1 SGDLS, CDR2 YYNGEE. The CDR3 loop reads CASSVGWGDYGYTF. The CDR3 nucleotides read TGTGCCAGCAGCGTCGGTTGGGGGGACTATGGCTACACCTTC.

The CDR3, as DNA: TGCGCCAGCAGCTCTACCAGCGGTGCCAACTATGGCTACACCTTC. Translated, it gives CASSSTSGANYGYTF. The V gene is TRBV5-1, the J gene TRBJ1-2; D is undetermined. V lost 3 bases and J 2 bases, leaving 14 bases between the germline ends. Looked up from germline, CDR1 is SGHRS and CDR2 is YFSETQ. The CDR3 covers 15 residues.

V is TRBV28 and J is TRBJ2-2, with D possibly matching TRBD1 (5 bases). Trimming removed 3 bases at V and 6 bases at J, with 14 bases between. CDR1 is MDHEN, CDR2 SYDVKM, per germline. This CDR3 has 15 residues. CDR3 coding DNA: TGTGCCAGCAGTTTCGTAGGGGCAGGCGCCGGGGAGCTGTTTTTT. As protein: CASSFVGAGAGELFF.

This clone was counted only a few times. The chain carries TRBV4-2 and TRBJ2-3; 9 bases fit TRBD1. The V gene end was trimmed by 2 bases and the J gene end by 2 bases; junction bases not matched to a gene: 2. Germline lookup yields CDR1 LGHNA and CDR2 YNFKEQ. CDR3 length: 15 residues. This chain's CDR3 is CASSQRTGDTDTQYF. For the CDR3, the DNA is TGTGCCAGCAGCCAAAGGACAGGGGACACAGATACGCAGTATTTT.

The V gene is TRBV13, the J gene TRBJ1-1, with TRBD1 identical over 7 bases. After removal of 5 bases from V and 0 bases from J, the junction contained 6 bases not matched to a gene. This CDR3 is 15 amino acids long. Germline-derived CDR1 and CDR2 are PRHDT and FYEKMQ (reference sequence). This chain's CDR3 is CASSPGQTLNTEAFF. In nucleotides, the CDR3 is TGTGCCAGCAGCCCGGGACAGACGCTGAACACTGAAGCTTTCTTT.

This rearrangement joins TRBV2 to TRBJ2-2, with 8 nucleotides matching TRBD2. The CDR3 is 14 residues long. V gave up 7 bases and J gave up 6 bases; unmatched junction bases: 7. Germline values: CDR1 SNHLY, CDR2 FYNNEI. CDR3 sequence reads: CASTAGGVSGELFF. DNA of the CDR3: TGTGCCAGCACGGCGGGGGGTGTGTCCGGGGAGCTGTTTTTT.

The CDR3 DNA is TGTGCCAGCAGCTGGACAGGGGGTTGGATCGGGGAGCTGTTTTTT. Translated: CASSWTGGWIGELFF. The chain employs TRBV7-9 and TRBJ2-2; TRBD1 matches 10 bases. Trimming took 4 bases from V and 7 from J; bases not matched to a gene: 6. Per the germline V gene, CDR1 is SEHNR and CDR2 is FQNEAQ (reference sequence). CDR3 length: 15 residues.

The rearrangement joins TRBV6-5 to TRBJ2-1; tentatively, D is TRBD2 (7 bases). V lost 2 bases to trimming and J lost 2 bases, with 10 bases between them. Per germline, CDR1 MNHEY and CDR2 SVGAGI. This CDR3 is built from 15 residues. The CDR3 is CASSYGGAAYNEQFF. In DNA, the CDR3 is TGTGCCAGCAGTTACGGGGGGGCTGCCTACAATGAGCAGTTCTTC.

V usage is TRBV20-1 and J usage is TRBJ1-1; no reliable D call. Trimming stripped 3 bases from V and 5 bases from J, with 10 bases between. This CDR3 contains 12 residues. Germline assignment: CDR1 DFQATT and CDR2 SNEGSKA (reference sequence). CDR3 amino acids: CSASNPGTEAFF. The DNA of the CDR3 is TGCAGTGCTAGTAACCCGGGTACTGAAGCTTTCTTT.

The chain combines TRBV28 with TRBJ1-1; 7 bases agree with TRBD1. With 10 bases clipped from V and 2 bases from J, the junction kept 7 bases outside the gene matches. The CDR3 consists of 13 residues. Germline values: CDR1 MDHEN, CDR2 SYDVKM. The CDR3 nucleotides read TGTGCCACGGGGGAAGGGGGCAACACTGAAGCTTTCTTT. Its protein is CATGEGGNTEAFF. The variable domain in full, with the rest retrieved from reference TRBV28 and TRBJ1-1, is DVKVTQSSRYLVKRTGEKVFLECVQDMDHENMFWYRQDPGLGLRLIYFSYDVKMKEKGDIPEGYSVSREKKERFSLILESASTNQTSMYLCATGEGGNTEAFFGQGTRLTVV.

The V and J genes are TRBV7-9 and TRBJ1-6; a weak D match, TRBD1 (6 bases). The CDR3 length is 13 residues. CDR1 SEHNR and CDR2 FQNEAQ come from the germline V gene (reference sequence). V was shortened by 1 base and J by 14 bases, with 12 bases between the two germline ends. The CDR3: CASSLDWGGTLHF. CDR3 DNA: TGTGCCAGCAGCTTAGATTGGGGGGGCACCCTCCACTTT. Drawing the rest from reference TRBV7-9 and TRBJ1-6, the complete variable domain is DTGVSQNPRHKITKRGQNVTFRCDPISEHNRLYWYRQTLGQGPEFLTYFQNEAQLEKSRLLSDRFSAERPKGSFSTLEIQRTEQGDSAMYLCASSLDWGGTLHFGNGTRLTVT.

This chain links TRBV6-5 with TRBJ2-5, with TRBD1 matching over 11 bases. The CDR3 has 14 amino acids. V shed 6 bases, J shed 5 bases, and the junction held 5 bases outside the gene matches. Per the germline V gene, CDR1 is MNHEY and CDR2 is SVGAGI. CDR3 coding DNA: TGTGCCAGCAGCCGGGACAGGGGGTTGGAGACCCAGTACTTC. It yields the protein CASSRDRGLETQYF.

The chain has TRBV7-8 and TRBJ2-7; weak D call: TRBD2 (6 bases). Germline CDR1 reads SGHVS; CDR2 reads FQNEAQ. The ends were cut back, 5 bases at V and 0 bases at J, with 11 bases in the middle. CDR3 length: 14 residues. CDR3 DNA sequence: TGTGCCAGCAGCGCGGGGCTTAGCTCCTACGAGCAGTACTTC. It encodes CASSAGLSSYEQYF.

The chain couples TRBV2 to TRBJ2-6; D gene uncertain. CDR3 size: 13 residues. CDR1 is SNHLY, CDR2 FYNNEI, per germline. The V end lost 9 bases, the J end lost 0 bases, and 6 bases lay between the germline ends. CDR3 sequence (DNA): TGTGCCAGTACGGGCTCTGGGGCCAACGTCCTGACTTTC. Its translation: CASTGSGANVLTF.

The chain employs TRBV19 and TRBJ1-5, with D maybe TRBD1 (6 bases). The CDR3 length is 15 residues. V lost 4 bases to trimming and J lost 2 bases, with 12 bases between them. CDR1 is LNHDA and CDR2 is SQIVND in the germline V gene (reference sequence). CDR3 sequence: CASSTGVAGNQPQHF. CDR3 DNA: TGTGCCAGTAGTACAGGGGTGGCGGGCAATCAGCCCCAGCATTTT. The variable domain in full, with the rest retrieved from reference TRBV19 and TRBJ1-5, is DGGITQSPKYLFRKEGQNVTLSCEQNLNHDAMYWYRQDPGQGLRLIYYSQIVNDFQKGDIAEGYSVSREKKESFPLTVTSAQKNPTAFYLCASSTGVAGNQPQHFGDGTRLSIL.

The chain joins TRBV7-2 to TRBJ2-1, with 10 nucleotides matching TRBD1. After removal of 4 bases from V and 6 bases from J, the junction contained 9 bases not matched to a gene. Germline loops: CDR1 SGHTA, CDR2 FQGNSA. The CDR3 length is 16 residues. Written as DNA, the CDR3 is TGTGCCAGCAGCTCACGACAGGGGGCGCGTTTCAATGAGCAGTTCTTC. It translates to CASSSRQGARFNEQFF.

CDR3 bases: TGTGCCAGCAGCTTAGGGTCCCTAACCACTGCAGATACGCAGTATTTT. Amino acid sequence: CASSLGSLTTADTQYF. The chain combines TRBV11-2 with TRBJ2-3; D uncertain. Germline lookup yields CDR1 SGHAT and CDR2 FQNNGV. This CDR3 has 16 amino acids. V gave up 1 base and J gave up 4 bases, with 15 bases separating them. Full variable domain (outside the CDR3, taken from reference TRBV11-2 and TRBJ2-3): EAGVAQSPRYKIIEKRQSVAFWCNPISGHATLYWYQQILGQGPKLLIQFQNNGVVDDSQLPKDRFSAERLKGVDSTLKIQPAKLEDSAVYLCASSLGSLTTADTQYFGPGTRLTVL.

In its sample, this clone was seen many times. This chain uses TRBV6-2 or TRBV6-3 with TRBJ2-3; TRBD2 is a possible D gene (7 bases). The CDR3 length is 15 residues. Germline-derived CDR1 and CDR2 are MNHEY and SVGEGT. V was pared by 2 bases and J by 4 bases, with 13 bases between. For the CDR3, the DNA is TGTGCCAGCAGTTACAGCGGCGGGGGCTCAGATACGCAGTATTTT. Translating gives CASSYSGGGSDTQYF.

Written as DNA, the CDR3 is TGTGCCAGCAGGTATCGAGGGGGAAACACTGAAGCTTTCTTT. Amino acid sequence: CASRYRGGNTEAFF. J is TRBJ1-1 and V is TRBV28; tentative D call: TRBD1 (6 bases). The CDR3 covers 14 residues. The ends were cut back, 6 bases at V and 2 bases at J, with 13 bases in the middle. Per the germline V gene, CDR1 is MDHEN and CDR2 is SYDVKM.

In its sample, this clone was seen a few times. The V call is TRBV5-6, the J call TRBJ1-1; 8 nucleotides line up with TRBD1. The CDR3 extends over 14 amino acids. Trimming cost V 4 bases and J 1 base; bases outside gene matches: 3. Germline CDR1 and CDR2: SGHDT and YYEEEE. CDR3 in amino acids: CASSRGTGNTEAFF. CDR3 sequence (DNA): TGTGCCAGCAGCCGGGGGACAGGGAACACTGAAGCTTTCTTT.

This chain connects TRBV11-2 to TRBJ1-4; no clear D gene. Trimming removed 1 base from V and 6 bases from J, with 9 bases in between. Germline CDR1 and CDR2: SGHAT and FQNNGV. The CDR3 runs to 14 residues. The CDR3 DNA reads as TGTGCCAGCAGCTTAGGGTTGGCGGATGAAAAACTGTTTTTT. Translating it yields CASSLGLADEKLFF.

V gene TRBV7-6 combines with J gene TRBJ1-1; TRBD1 aligns across 7 bases. Trimming at V came to 5 bases and at J to 1 base, leaving 10 bases not matched to a gene. The CDR3 is 16 amino acids. Germline CDR1 and CDR2: SGHVS and FNYEAQ. In nucleotides, the CDR3 is TGTGCCAGCAGCCCCCGACAGGCAGGGGGGAACACTGAAGCTTTCTTT. As protein: CASSPRQAGGNTEAFF. The entire variable domain, with the rest obtained from reference TRBV7-6 and TRBJ1-1, is as follows: GAGVSQSPRYKVTKRGQDVALRCDPISGHVSLYWYRQALGQGPEFLTYFNYEAQQDKSGLPNDRFSAERPEGSISTLTIQRTEQRDSAMYRCASSPRQAGGNTEAFFGQGTRLTVV.

The genes are TRBV6-2 or TRBV6-3 and TRBJ2-7, with D tentatively TRBD1 (6 bases). The germline CDR1 and CDR2 sequences are MNHEY and SVGEGT. The CDR3 consists of 14 residues. V lost 0 bases, J lost 2 bases, and 8 bases lay in between. The chain's CDR3 is CASSYSGQPYEQYF. The CDR3 nucleotides read TGTGCCAGCAGTTACTCAGGACAGCCCTACGAGCAGTACTTC.

This clone was recorded a few times. This chain uses TRBV6-1 with TRBJ2-7, with 10 bases fitting TRBD1. The J segment lost 1 base and the V segment lost 3 bases, leaving 6 bases of the junction unmatched. Germline CDR1 MNHNS, CDR2 SASEGT. The length of the CDR3 is 16 residues. The CDR3 loop is CASSDRDRGRSYEQYF. The CDR3 DNA sequence: TGTGCCAGCAGTGACCGGGACAGGGGTCGATCCTACGAGCAGTACTTC.

This clone was found a few times. This sequence joins TRBV29-1 and TRBJ2-7, with a weak D call TRBD1 (5 bases). V was clipped by 6 bases and J by 5 bases, with 17 bases between them. Per the germline V gene, CDR1 is SQVTM and CDR2 is ANQGSEA. The CDR3 runs to 13 residues. CDR3 coding DNA: TGCAGCGTCCTTGTAGGGGCGAACAACGAGCAGTACTTC. Its protein product is CSVLVGANNEQYF.

On this clone: Other DNA sequences from this sample encode an identical CDR3 as well. The rearrangement links TRBV6-6 to TRBJ1-2; perhaps TRBD1 as D (5 bases). Germline CDR1 reads MNHNY; CDR2 reads SVGAGI (reference sequence). Trimming took 2 bases from V and 7 from J, leaving 8 bases between them. The CDR3 runs 12 residues. CDR3 sequence (DNA): TGTGCCAGCAGTTACCTTGACAGTGGCTACACCTTC. It codes for CASSYLDSGYTF.